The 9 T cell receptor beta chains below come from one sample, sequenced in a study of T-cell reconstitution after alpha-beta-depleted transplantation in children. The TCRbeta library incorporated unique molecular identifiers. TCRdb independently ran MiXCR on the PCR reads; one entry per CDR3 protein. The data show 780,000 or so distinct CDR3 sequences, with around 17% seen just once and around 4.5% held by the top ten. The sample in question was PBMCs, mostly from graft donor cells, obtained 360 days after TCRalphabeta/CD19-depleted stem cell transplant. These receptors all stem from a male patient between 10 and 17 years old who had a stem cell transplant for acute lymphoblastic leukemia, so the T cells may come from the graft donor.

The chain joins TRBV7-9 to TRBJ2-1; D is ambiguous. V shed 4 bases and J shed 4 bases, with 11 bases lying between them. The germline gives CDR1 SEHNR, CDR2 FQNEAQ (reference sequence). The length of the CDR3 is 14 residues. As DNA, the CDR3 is TGTGCCAGCAGCTCCCGATCCCGTTACAATGAGCAGTTCTTC. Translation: CASSSRSRYNEQFF.

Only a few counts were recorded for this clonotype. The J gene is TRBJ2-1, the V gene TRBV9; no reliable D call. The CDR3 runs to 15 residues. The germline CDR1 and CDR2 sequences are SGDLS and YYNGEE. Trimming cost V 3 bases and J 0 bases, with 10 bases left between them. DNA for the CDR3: TGTGCCAGCAGCGGACTTGTCACCTCCTACAATGAGCAGTTCTTC. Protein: CASSGLVTSYNEQFF.

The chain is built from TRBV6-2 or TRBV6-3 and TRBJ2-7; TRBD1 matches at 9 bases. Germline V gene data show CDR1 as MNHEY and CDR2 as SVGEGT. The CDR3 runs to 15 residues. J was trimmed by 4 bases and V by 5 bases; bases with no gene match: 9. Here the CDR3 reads CASSRPSQGAYEQYF. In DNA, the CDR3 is TGTGCCAGCAGTCGTCCATCACAGGGGGCTTACGAGCAGTACTTC.

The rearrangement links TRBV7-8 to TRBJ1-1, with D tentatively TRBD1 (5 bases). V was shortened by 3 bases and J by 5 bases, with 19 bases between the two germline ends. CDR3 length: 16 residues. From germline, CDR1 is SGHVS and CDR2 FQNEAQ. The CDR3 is CASSFPAIGGRTEAFF. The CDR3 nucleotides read TGTGCCAGCAGCTTCCCCGCCATCGGGGGTCGGACTGAAGCTTTCTTT.

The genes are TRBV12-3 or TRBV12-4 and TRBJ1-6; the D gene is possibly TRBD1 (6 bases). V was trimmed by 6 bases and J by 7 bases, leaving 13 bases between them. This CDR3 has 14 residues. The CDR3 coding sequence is TGTGCCAGCAGACCTCACAGGGAGAATTCACCCCTCCACTTT. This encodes CASRPHRENSPLHF.

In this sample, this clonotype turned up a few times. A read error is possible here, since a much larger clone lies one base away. CDR3 in DNA: TGCGCCAGCAGCTTGGACAGGGGGGACTATGGCTACACCTTC. This translates into CASSLDRGDYGYTF. The chain recombines TRBV5-1 with TRBJ1-2, with 8 bases lining up with TRBD1. The CDR3 covers 14 residues. The V segment lost 0 bases and the J segment 3 bases; nucleotides outside the gene matches: 1. Germline values: CDR1 SGHRS, CDR2 YFSETQ.

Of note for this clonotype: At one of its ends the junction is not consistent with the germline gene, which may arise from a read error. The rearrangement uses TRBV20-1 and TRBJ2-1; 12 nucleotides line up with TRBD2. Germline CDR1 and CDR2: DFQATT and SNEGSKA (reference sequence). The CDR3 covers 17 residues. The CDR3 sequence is CCARDQGLAGGYNEQFF. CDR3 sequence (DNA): TGCTGTGCTAGAGATCAGGGTCTAGCGGGAGGGTACAATGAGCAGTTCTTC.

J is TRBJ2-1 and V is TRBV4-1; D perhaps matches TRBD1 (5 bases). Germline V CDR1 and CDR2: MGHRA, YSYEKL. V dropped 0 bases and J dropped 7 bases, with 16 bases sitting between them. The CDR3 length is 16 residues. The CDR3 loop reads CASSQEWGLRTNEQFF. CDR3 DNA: TGCGCCAGCAGCCAAGAATGGGGCCTGCGAACGAATGAGCAGTTCTTC.

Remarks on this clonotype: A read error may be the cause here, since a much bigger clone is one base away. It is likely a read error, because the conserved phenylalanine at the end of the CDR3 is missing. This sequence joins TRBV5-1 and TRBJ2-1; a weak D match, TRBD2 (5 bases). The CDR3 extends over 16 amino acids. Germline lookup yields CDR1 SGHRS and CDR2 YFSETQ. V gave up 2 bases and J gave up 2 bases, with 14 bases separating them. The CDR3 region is CASSLVSGIPYNEQFL. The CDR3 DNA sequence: TGCGCCAGCAGCTTAGTATCGGGGATCCCCTACAATGAGCAGTTCTTG.